This T cell receptor beta chain was recorded in a study of blood T cell repertoires in COVID-19. Overall study context: Samples of COVID-19 (acute and convalescent) were obtained from the United States, Italy and Spain.

This clone has a single count. Under the authors' procedure: Reference gene primer amplification gave estimated nucleated cell counts. Produced via immunoSEQ multiplex PCR; TCRdb's table is partial and in-frame only. V and J calls and clone size come straight from that table; D and trimming were deduced from the DNA. The sample consists of some 210,000 clones, about four fifths of them appearing once. Germline lookup yields CDR1 KGHDR and CDR2 SFDVKD. This CDR3 is 16 amino acids long. The V segment lost 3 bases and the J segment 3 bases; nucleotides outside the gene matches: 6. This sequence was found in a woman between 50 and 59 years old with active or convalescent COVID-19. Sequenced material: peripheral blood. The chain links TRBV24-1 to TRBJ2-1; 8 bases agree with TRBD2. For the CDR3, the DNA is TGTGCCACCAGTGATAACCGGGGGGGAAACTACAATGAGCAGTTCTTC. Protein product: CATSDNRGGNYNEQFF.